The 22 T cell receptor beta chains given below trace back to one sample, sequenced in a study of patients and donors after allogeneic stem cell transplantation. TCRdb re-called the RT-PCR reads with MiXCR, one entry per CDR3 protein. The repertoire has about a million distinct CDR3 sequences, more than 15% of them found once; the top ten carry about 6%. The sample was blood, either unsorted or a sorted T cell fraction (not recorded which). The receptors were sampled from a human donor who was either an allogeneic HSCT recipient or a stem cell or donor lymphocyte infusion donor (not recorded which). It is not recorded whose cells these are; they may come from a transplant donor.

This clonotype was seen only a few times. The V gene is TRBV6-4, the J gene TRBJ1-4, with D uncertain. Germline CDR1 MRHNA, CDR2 SNTAGT. This CDR3 has 15 residues. V lost 0 bases to trimming and J lost 5 bases, with 10 bases between them. The chain's CDR3 is CASSDSGTRNEKLFF. The CDR3 coding sequence is TGTGCCAGCAGTGACTCGGGCACAAGGAATGAAAAACTGTTTTTT.

V and J are TRBV29-1 and TRBJ2-7; TRBD1 is a possible D gene (6 bases). With 4 bases removed from V and 7 bases from J, the gap between germline ends came to 14 bases. Germline values: CDR1 SQVTM, CDR2 ANQGSEA. The CDR3 is made up of 12 amino acids. As DNA, the CDR3 is TGCAGCGTTGGATATACAGGGCGTGAGCAGTACTTC. Its translation: CSVGYTGREQYF.

V usage is TRBV19 and J usage is TRBJ2-1; 7 positions match TRBD1. V shed 3 bases and J 3 bases; nucleotides not matched to a gene: 8. The CDR3 is 16 residues long. Germline CDR1 reads LNHDA; CDR2 reads SQIVND (reference sequence). Here the CDR3 reads CASSIGQAGVYNEQFF. The CDR3 bases are TGTGCCAGTAGTATTGGACAGGCCGGAGTCTACAATGAGCAGTTCTTC.

This chain links TRBV14 with TRBJ2-1; no definite D call. Germline V gene data show CDR1 as SGHDN and CDR2 as FVKESK. With 1 base removed from V and 8 bases from J, the gap between germline ends came to 15 bases. The CDR3 totals 15 residues. The chain's CDR3 is CASSQGLGPGYEQFF. The CDR3 DNA is TGTGCCAGCAGCCAAGGGTTGGGTCCTGGCTATGAGCAGTTCTTC.

The genes are TRBV7-8 and TRBJ2-7, with 13 bases matching TRBD2. From germline, CDR1 is SGHVS and CDR2 FQNEAQ. The CDR3 consists of 16 residues. The V segment lost 3 bases and the J segment 3 bases; nucleotides outside the gene matches: 5. The CDR3 DNA reads TGTGCCAGCAGCTTTTCGACTAGCGGGGGGCACTACGAGCAGTACTTC. Its protein is CASSFSTSGGHYEQYF. The full variable domain, with the rest looked up from reference TRBV7-8 and TRBJ2-7, is GAGVSQSPRYKVAKRGQDVALRCDPISGHVSLFWYQQALGQGPEFLTYFQNEAQLDKSGLPSDRFFAERPEGSVSTLKIQRTQQEDSAVYLCASSFSTSGGHYEQYFGPGTRLTVT.

The rearrangement links TRBV12-3 or TRBV12-4 to TRBJ2-6, with a weak D call TRBD1 (5 bases). CDR3 length equals 17 residues. V gave up 3 bases and J gave up 1 base, with 13 bases separating them. The CDR3: CASSFVTAPSGANVLTF. Written as DNA, the CDR3 is TGTGCCAGCAGTTTCGTGACAGCACCTTCTGGGGCCAACGTCCTGACTTTC.

This clonotype was picked up a small number of times. The chain carries TRBV9 and TRBJ2-3; D unclear. CDR3 length: 12 residues. Germline CDR1 SGDLS, CDR2 YYNGEE. The V end lost 7 bases, the J end lost 6 bases, and 12 bases lay between the germline ends. As DNA, the CDR3 is TGTGCCAGCGGCCAAAGTGGCGATACGCAGTATTTT. This codes for CASGQSGDTQYF.

The chain combines TRBV25-1 with TRBJ2-5; D gene ambiguous. Trimming stripped 1 base from V and 2 bases from J, with 11 bases between. In germline, CDR1 is MGHDK, CDR2 SYGVNS. This CDR3 region has 15 residues. In DNA form, the CDR3 reads TGTGCCAGCAGTGAATGGGAACACTCACAAGAGACCCAGTACTTC. Translating gives CASSEWEHSQETQYF.

The chain is built from TRBV4-1 and TRBJ2-1; perhaps D is TRBD1 or TRBD2 (5 bases each). The V end was cut by 0 bases, the J end by 0 bases, with 12 bases between. The CDR3 runs 17 residues. Germline lookup yields CDR1 MGHRA and CDR2 YSYEKL. Here the CDR3 reads CASSQDWQGVSYNEQFF. The CDR3 nucleotides read TGCGCCAGCAGCCAAGATTGGCAGGGAGTCTCCTACAATGAGCAGTTCTTC.

This clonotype was seen a few times. The chain combines TRBV6-2 or TRBV6-3 with TRBJ1-5; D is possibly TRBD1 (5 bases). V lost 5 bases to trimming and J lost 7 bases, with 15 bases between them. The CDR3 is 14 amino acids. In germline, CDR1 is MNHEY, CDR2 SVGEGT. The CDR3 nucleotides are TGTGCCAGCAGTCCTTTTCAGGGCCAACAGCCCCAGCATTTT. This gives the protein CASSPFQGQQPQHF.

This clonotype was seen a handful of times. The V call is TRBV5-1, the J call TRBJ2-7; TRBD1 matches at 9 bases. Trimming at V came to 0 bases and at J to 5 bases, leaving 3 bases not matched to a gene. The germline V gene encodes CDR1 SGHRS and CDR2 YFSETQ. The length of the CDR3 is 14 residues. The CDR3 sequence is CASSLGDRVNEQYF. The CDR3 region has the DNA TGCGCCAGCAGCTTGGGGGACAGGGTCAACGAGCAGTACTTC.

The genes are TRBV20-1 and TRBJ2-1; the D gene is possibly TRBD1 (7 bases). The V and J ends lost 3 bases and 10 bases respectively, with 19 bases between them. The CDR3 length is 14 residues. CDR1 DFQATT and CDR2 SNEGSKA come from the germline V gene (reference sequence). This CDR3 reads CSARRDSLSFEQFF. In DNA form, the CDR3 reads TGCAGTGCTAGGCGGGACAGCCTAAGCTTCGAGCAGTTCTTC.

This clonotype was found a few times. The chain combines TRBV27 with TRBJ2-6; D is undetermined. Trimming removed 2 bases from V and 1 base from J, with 6 bases in between. Germline V gene sequence: CDR1 MNHEY, CDR2 SMNVEV (reference sequence). This CDR3 spans 15 amino acids. CDR3 in amino acids: CASSLHFSGANVLTF. CDR3 nucleotides: TGTGCCAGCAGTTTACACTTTTCTGGGGCCAACGTCCTGACTTTC.

This clonotype was found many times. This sequence joins TRBV28 and TRBJ2-1; 7 bases agree with TRBD2. The trim removed 6 bases at V and 9 bases at J, leaving 5 bases unmatched. CDR1 MDHEN and CDR2 SYDVKM come from the germline V gene. The CDR3 spans 12 residues. The CDR3 DNA reads as TGTGCCAGCAGACGCACTAGCGCTGAGCAGTTCTTC. Translation: CASRRTSAEQFF.

This clonotype was counted a few times. The V gene is TRBV11-1, the J gene TRBJ1-1, with D hard to call. The CDR3 consists of 18 residues. Trimming cost V 1 base and J 0 bases, with 18 bases left between them. From germline, CDR1 is SGHAT and CDR2 FQDESV (reference sequence). CDR3 loop: CASSLEVGWRNMNTEAFF. The CDR3 nucleotides are TGTGCCAGCAGCTTAGAAGTAGGGTGGCGGAACATGAACACTGAAGCTTTCTTT.

This clonotype was detected a few times. The chain employs TRBV7-8 and TRBJ2-5; a weak D match, TRBD1 (6 bases). V lost 5 bases and J lost 3, with 10 bases in between. CDR1 is SGHVS, CDR2 FQNEAQ, per germline. CDR3 length: 13 residues. The chain's CDR3 is CASSHRVEETQYF. The CDR3 region has the DNA TGTGCCAGCAGCCACAGGGTGGAAGAGACCCAGTACTTC.

V gene TRBV5-4 combines with J gene TRBJ1-3, with a weak D call TRBD1 (6 bases). Germline CDR1 is SGHNT and CDR2 is YYREEE (reference sequence). The CDR3 sequence is 15 residues long. V lost 3 bases to trimming and J lost 1 base, with 11 bases between them. CDR3 nucleotides: TGTGCCAGCAGCTCGTTAACAGGGTCTGGAAACACCATATATTTT. Encoded protein: CASSSLTGSGNTIYF.

The rearrangement links TRBV5-1 to TRBJ2-7; D unresolved. The CDR3 runs to 15 residues. Trimming shortened V by 0 bases and J by 1 base, and 11 bases separated the two germline ends. Germline loops: CDR1 SGHRS, CDR2 YFSETQ. CDR3 residues: CASSLGVGKSYEQYF. The CDR3, as DNA: TGCGCCAGCAGCTTGGGGGTTGGCAAGTCCTACGAGCAGTACTTC.

V gene TRBV6-5 combines with J gene TRBJ2-4, with TRBD2 identical over 12 bases. The germline gives CDR1 MNHEY, CDR2 SVGAGI. This CDR3 has 19 residues. Germline trimming cut 1 base from V and 2 bases from J; bases unmatched to any gene: 9. For the CDR3, the DNA is TGTGCCAGCAGTTACTATTCGACTAGCGGGAGACTCTCCAAAAACATTCAGTACTTC. Its translation is CASSYYSTSGRLSKNIQYF.

In its sample, this clonotype was seen a few times. The rearrangement links TRBV10-3 to TRBJ1-1; tentatively, D is TRBD1 (6 bases). The CDR3 has 14 amino acids. CDR1 ENHRY and CDR2 SYGVKD come from the germline V gene. Trimming pared 6 bases from V and 0 bases from J, leaving 11 bases between. The CDR3, as DNA: TGTGCCATCAGGCAGGACAGACTGAACACTGAAGCTTTCTTT. Its translation: CAIRQDRLNTEAFF.

This clonotype was counted only a few times. The genes are TRBV10-3 and TRBJ1-2, with D maybe TRBD1 (5 bases). In germline, CDR1 is ENHRY, CDR2 SYGVKD. CDR3 length: 18 amino acids. V was clipped by 0 bases and J by 1 base, with 18 bases between them. The CDR3 coding sequence is TGTGCCATCAGTGAGTCCTCCTTCGCGGGGGAAGTTAACTATGGCTACACCTTC. Its protein is CAISESSFAGEVNYGYTF.

This clonotype was counted between two and nine times. Here the CDR3 DNA reads TGTGCCAGCAGCCCCACGCAAAACTGGGGCTCCTACGAGCAGTACTTC. As protein: CASSPTQNWGSYEQYF. The chain recombines TRBV7-2 with TRBJ2-7; D uncertain. Germline V gene sequence: CDR1 SGHTA, CDR2 FQGNSA. Trimming stripped 5 bases from V and 0 bases from J, with 17 bases between. There are 16 residues in the CDR3.